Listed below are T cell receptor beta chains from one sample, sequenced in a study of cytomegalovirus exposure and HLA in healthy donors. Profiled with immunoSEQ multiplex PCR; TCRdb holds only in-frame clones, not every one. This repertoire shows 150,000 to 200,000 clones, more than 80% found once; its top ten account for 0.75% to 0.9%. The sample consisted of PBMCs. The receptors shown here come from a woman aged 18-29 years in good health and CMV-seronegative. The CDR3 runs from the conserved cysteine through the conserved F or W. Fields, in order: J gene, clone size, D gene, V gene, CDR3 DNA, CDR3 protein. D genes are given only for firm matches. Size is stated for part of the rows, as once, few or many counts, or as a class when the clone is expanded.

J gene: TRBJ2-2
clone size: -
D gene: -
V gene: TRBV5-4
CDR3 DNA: TGTGCCAGCAGCTTGGGGGCAGCGAACACCGGGGAGCTGTTTTTT
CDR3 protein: CASSLGAANTGELFF

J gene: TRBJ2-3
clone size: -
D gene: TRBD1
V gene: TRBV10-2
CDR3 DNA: TGCGCCAGCAGAGGGACAGGTACAGATACGCAGTATTTT
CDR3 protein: CASRGTGTDTQYF

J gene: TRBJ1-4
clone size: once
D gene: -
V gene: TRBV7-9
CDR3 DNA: TGTGCCAGCAGCCTCTACCGACCCCGTCTAGGGAGAGCTAATGAAAAACTGTTTTTT
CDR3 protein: CASSLYRPRLGRANEKLFF

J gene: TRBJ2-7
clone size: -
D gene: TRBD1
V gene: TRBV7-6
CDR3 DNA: TGTGCCAGCAGCTTGGGACAGGGCACACCCTACGAGCAGCACTTC
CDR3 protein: CASSLGQGTPYEQHF

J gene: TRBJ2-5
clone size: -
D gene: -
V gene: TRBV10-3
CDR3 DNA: TGTGCCACCAAACCCGGACTCCGCGACGAGACCCAGTACTTC
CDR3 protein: CATKPGLRDETQYF

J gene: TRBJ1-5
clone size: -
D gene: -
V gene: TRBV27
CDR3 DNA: TGTGCCAGCAGTTACGGGGGGACTAATCAGCCCCAGCATTTT
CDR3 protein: CASSYGGTNQPQHF

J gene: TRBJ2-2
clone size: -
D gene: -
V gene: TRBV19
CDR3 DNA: TGTGCCAGTACACCCTTGGCTCCGAACACCGGGGAGCTGTTTTTT
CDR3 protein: CASTPLAPNTGELFF

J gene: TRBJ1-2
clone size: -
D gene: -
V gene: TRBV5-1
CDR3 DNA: TGCGCCAGCAGCTCGGGATCGACAGGACACTATGGCTACACCTTC
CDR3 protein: CASSSGSTGHYGYTF

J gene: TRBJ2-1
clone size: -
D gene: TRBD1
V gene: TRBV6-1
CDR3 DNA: TGTGCCACTCGGGGGACAGGGAAACCGAATGAGCAGTTCTTC
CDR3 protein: CATRGTGKPNEQFF

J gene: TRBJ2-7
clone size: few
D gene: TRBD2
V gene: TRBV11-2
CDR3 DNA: TGTGCCAGCAGCTTAGATTTTATGGGACTAGCGGTCTTTCGATCCGAGCAGTACTTC
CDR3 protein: CASSLDFMGLAVFRSEQYF

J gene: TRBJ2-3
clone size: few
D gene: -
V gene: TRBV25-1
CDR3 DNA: TGTGCCAGTCCTCCGCAGGGAAAGGTGGGCACAGATACGCAGTATTTT
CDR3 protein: CASPPQGKVGTDTQYF

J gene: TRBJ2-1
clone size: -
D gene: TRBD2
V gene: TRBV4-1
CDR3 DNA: TGCGCCAGCAGCCAAGCCTTGGGGGAGGGCCAAAATGAGCAGTTCTTC
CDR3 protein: CASSQALGEGQNEQFF

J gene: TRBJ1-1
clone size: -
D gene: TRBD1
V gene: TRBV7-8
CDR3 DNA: TGTGCCAGCAGCTTACCCACAGGGGGCGAGGATGAAGCTTTCTTT
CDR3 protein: CASSLPTGGEDEAFF

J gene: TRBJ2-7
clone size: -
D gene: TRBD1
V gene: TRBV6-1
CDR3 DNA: TGTGCCAGCAGGGGACAGGGGCTAATAACCTACGAGCAGTACTTC
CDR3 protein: CASRGQGLITYEQYF

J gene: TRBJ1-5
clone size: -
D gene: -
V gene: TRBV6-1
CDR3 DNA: TGTGCCAGCAGTGAAAAAGAGACAAGAGCTCAGCCCCAGCATTTT
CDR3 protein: CASSEKETRAQPQHF

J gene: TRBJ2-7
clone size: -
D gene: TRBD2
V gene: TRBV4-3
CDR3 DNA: TGCGCCAGCAGCCAACTAACTAGCGGGAGATTCGAGCAGTACTTC
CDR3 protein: CASSQLTSGRFEQYF